These 23 T cell receptor beta chains came from one sample sequenced in a study of T cell responses to AZD1222 COVID-19 vaccine. This table comes from immunoSEQ multiplex PCR, and its TCRdb copy is limited to in-frame clones, with some not included. The sample shows 87,000 or so clones, around 87% of them seen only once. The sequences come from peripheral blood, collected on day 0 of AZD1222 vaccination. The receptor source for this set is an adult in good health.

The chain uses TRBV4-2 and TRBJ1-6; D unclear. The CDR3 runs to 13 residues. Per the germline V gene, CDR1 is LGHNA and CDR2 is YNFKEQ. V gave up 0 bases and J gave up 7 bases, with 4 bases separating them. CDR3 protein: CASSQDKNSPLHF. The CDR3 DNA reads as TGTGCCAGCAGCCAAGATAAGAATTCACCCCTCCACTTT.

This chain links TRBV9 with TRBJ2-1, with 9 bases lining up with TRBD2. This CDR3 spans 16 amino acids. V dropped 4 bases and J dropped 4; count of bases not matched to a gene: 9. The germline gives CDR1 SGDLS, CDR2 YYNGEE. CDR3 protein: CASSRTLAGSYNEQFF. CDR3 bases: TGTGCCAGCAGCCGTACCCTAGCGGGGTCATACAATGAGCAGTTCTTC. The full variable domain, with the rest looked up from reference TRBV9 and TRBJ2-1, is DSGVTQTPKHLITATGQRVTLRCSPRSGDLSVYWYQQSLDQGLQFLIQYYNGEERAKGNILERFSAQQFPDLHSELNLSSLELGDSALYFCASSRTLAGSYNEQFFGPGTRLTVL.

The chain is built from TRBV30 and TRBJ1-2; D gene ambiguous. Germline CDR1 reads GTSNPN; CDR2 reads SVGIG (reference sequence). The CDR3 totals 14 residues. V was shortened by 5 bases and J by 3 bases, with 16 bases between the two germline ends. CDR3: CAWGVRFLDYGYTF. CDR3 nucleotides: TGTGCCTGGGGGGTGCGTTTTTTGGACTATGGCTACACCTTC. Together with reference TRBV30 and TRBJ1-2, the CDR3 gives the full variable domain: SQTIHQWPATLVQPVGSPLSLECTVEGTSNPNLYWYRQAAGRGLQLLFYSVGIGQISSEVPQNLSASRPQDRQFILSSKKLLLSDSGFYLCAWGVRFLDYGYTFGSGTRLTVV.

V and J are TRBV7-2 and TRBJ1-2; D not resolved. V was shortened by 5 bases and J by 8 bases, with 15 bases between the two germline ends. Germline CDR1 and CDR2: SGHTA and FQGNSA. CDR3 length equals 13 residues. Here the CDR3 reads CASSPGRAYGYTF. DNA of the CDR3: TGTGCCAGCAGCCCCGGACGGGCGTACGGCTACACCTTC.

The sample holds a few counts of this clone. The gene calls are TRBV21-1 and TRBJ1-6. TRBV21-1 is a recognized pseudogene. The CDR3 loop spans 19 amino acids. CDR3 coding DNA: TGTGCCAGCAGCAAAGAGGCGGGACCCCCGAGCTCCTATAATTCACCCCTCCACTTT. It specifies CASSKEAGPPSSYNSPLHF.

The V and J genes are TRBV6-5 and TRBJ1-1; no clear D gene. Trimming left V 4 bases short and J 5 bases short, with 14 bases between. CDR1 and CDR2 from the germline V gene are MNHEY and SVGAGI. The CDR3 has 14 residues. CDR3 bases: TGTGCCAGCAGTTTCCAAACGGGTGTTACTGAAGCTTTCTTT. Translating it yields CASSFQTGVTEAFF.

The V gene is TRBV4-3, the J gene TRBJ1-2; D gene unclear. Germline V gene data show CDR1 as LGHNA and CDR2 as YSLEER. The CDR3 extends over 15 amino acids. The germline V and J ends were trimmed by 2 bases and 6 bases, with 16 bases remaining between them. For the CDR3, the DNA is TGCGCCAGCAGCCAACAAATGGTCGTAGGAGATGGCTACACCTTC. Amino acids: CASSQQMVVGDGYTF.

This clone appeared once. The chain is built from TRBV27 and TRBJ1-2; D uncertain. The germline V and J ends were trimmed by 3 bases and 2 bases, with 13 bases remaining between them. Germline V CDR1 and CDR2: MNHEY, SMNVEV (reference sequence). This CDR3 contains 15 residues. In DNA form, the CDR3 reads TGTGCCAGCAGTTTGGGCCCGCCCTTGAACTATGGCTACACCTTC. Its translation is CASSLGPPLNYGYTF.

V and J are TRBV4-1 and TRBJ1-3, with 7 bases lining up with TRBD1. V was pared by 5 bases and J by 2 bases, with 6 bases of the junction left unmatched. This CDR3 has 15 amino acids. CDR1 and CDR2 from the germline V gene are MGHRA and YSYEKL. This chain's CDR3 is CASSGKGAAGNTIYF. CDR3 nucleotide sequence: TGCGCCAGCAGCGGTAAGGGGGCCGCTGGAAACACCATATATTTT.

The DNA of the CDR3 is TGCAGCGTTGAGAAAGGGCTGGGCGAGACCCAGTACTTC. It specifies CSVEKGLGETQYF. The chain links TRBV29-1 to TRBJ2-5; no definite D call. Trimming took off 3 bases at V and 5 bases at J, with 13 bases between the two ends. Germline V gene lookup returns CDR1 SQVTM and CDR2 ANQGSEA. The CDR3 is made up of 13 amino acids. The whole variable domain, filled in from reference TRBV29-1 and TRBJ2-5, reads SAVISQKPSRDICQRGTSLTIQCQVDSQVTMMFWYRQQPGQSLTLIATANQGSEATYESGFVIDKFPISRPNLTFSTLTVSNMSPEDSSIYLCSVEKGLGETQYFGPGTRLLVL.

V gene TRBV7-9 combines with J gene TRBJ1-3, with a possible D match to TRBD1 (5 bases). CDR3 length: 14 amino acids. From germline, CDR1 is SEHNR and CDR2 FQNEAQ (reference sequence). With 5 bases removed from V and 0 bases from J, the gap between germline ends came to 8 bases. The CDR3 sequence: CASSPGGSGNTIYF. CDR3 DNA sequence: TGTGCCAGCAGCCCCGGGGGCTCTGGAAACACCATATATTTT.

The rearrangement uses TRBV6-5 and TRBJ2-7; perhaps TRBD2 as D (5 bases). Germline CDR1 reads MNHEY; CDR2 reads SVGAGI. The CDR3 loop spans 14 amino acids. The V and J ends lost 2 bases and 2 bases respectively, with 10 bases between them. CDR3 DNA: TGTGCCAGCAGTTACGGGCGGGCGACCTACGAGCAGTACTTC. This translates into CASSYGRATYEQYF.

The chain carries TRBV30 and TRBJ1-5; a possible D gene is TRBD1 (5 bases). Germline V gene sequence: CDR1 GTSNPN, CDR2 SVGIG (reference sequence). This CDR3 region has 15 residues. The V end was cut by 0 bases, the J end by 2 bases, with 11 bases between. CDR3 sequence (DNA): TGTGCCTGGAGTGTAGGGGCTACGGGCAATCAGCCCCAGCATTTT. The encoded protein is CAWSVGATGNQPQHF. The full variable domain, rest sourced from reference TRBV30 and TRBJ1-5, is SQTIHQWPATLVQPVGSPLSLECTVEGTSNPNLYWYRQAAGRGLQLLFYSVGIGQISSEVPQNLSASRPQDRQFILSSKKLLLSDSGFYLCAWSVGATGNQPQHFGDGTRLSIL.

V is TRBV11-2 and J is TRBJ1-2; 8 bases match TRBD1. V dropped 3 bases and J dropped 8; count of bases not matched to a gene: 5. The CDR3 length is 13 residues. Germline CDR1 SGHAT, CDR2 FQNNGV. The CDR3 bases are TGTGCCAGCAGCTTCCCCGGACAGGGCGGCTACACCTTC. Protein: CASSFPGQGGYTF.

The chain recombines TRBV5-1 with TRBJ2-7, with 13 bases fitting TRBD2. The CDR3 runs 16 residues. CDR1 SGHRS and CDR2 YFSETQ come from the germline V gene. V shed 4 bases and J 4 bases; nucleotides not matched to a gene: 8. The CDR3 coding sequence is TGCGCCAGCAGCCACCGGACTAGCGGGGGCCGGTACGAGCAGTACTTC. This codes for CASSHRTSGGRYEQYF.

This clone has only a few counts. The chain's CDR3 is CASSLVDSNYEQYF. The CDR3 DNA reads as TGTGCCAGCAGCTTAGTTGACTCCAACTACGAGCAGTACTTC. The chain uses TRBV7-9 and TRBJ2-7; D remains ambiguous. The V end was cut by 1 base, the J end by 3 bases, with 10 bases between. The germline V gene has CDR1 SEHNR and CDR2 FQNEAQ (reference sequence). This CDR3 has 14 residues.

The chain has TRBV12-3 or TRBV12-4 and TRBJ1-6; unclear D gene. V lost 3 bases and J 9 bases, leaving 9 bases between the germline ends. CDR3 length: 13 amino acids. The DNA of the CDR3 is TGTGCCAGCAGTTTGTTTTTCGGTTCACCCCTCCACTTT. Amino acids: CASSLFFGSPLHF.

The chain couples TRBV5-4 to TRBJ1-6, with no clear D. Per germline, CDR1 SGHNT and CDR2 YYREEE (reference sequence). This CDR3 has 17 residues. V was cut by 0 bases and J by 0 bases, with 10 bases left in between. The CDR3 spells CASSLGGISSYNSPLHF. In DNA form, the CDR3 reads TGTGCCAGCAGCTTGGGAGGGATCAGCTCCTATAATTCACCCCTCCACTTT. Using reference TRBV5-4 and TRBJ1-6 for the parts outside the CDR3, the full variable domain is ETGVTQSPTHLIKTRGQQVTLRCSSQSGHNTVSWYQQALGQGPQFIFQYYREEENGRGNFPPRFSGLQFPNYSSELNVNALELDDSALYLCASSLGGISSYNSPLHFGNGTRLTVT.

The chain recombines TRBV9 with TRBJ1-2; D is perhaps TRBD1 (6 bases). Germline V gene sequence: CDR1 SGDLS, CDR2 YYNGEE. V shed 0 bases and J shed 1 base, with 10 bases lying between them. The CDR3 spans 15 residues. The chain's CDR3 is CASSVAAGDNYGYTF. The CDR3 coding sequence is TGTGCCAGCAGCGTAGCGGCAGGGGATAACTATGGCTACACCTTC.

This clone was picked up one time. The chain is built from TRBV27 and TRBJ1-6, with unresolved D. The V gene's germline CDR1 is MNHEY and CDR2 SMNVEV (reference sequence). The V gene lost 4 bases and the J gene lost 8 bases, with 9 bases spanning the gap. The CDR3 extends over 13 amino acids. CDR3: CASSSSWYSPLHF. Here the CDR3 DNA reads TGTGCCAGCAGTTCTAGTTGGTATTCACCCCTCCACTTT.

V usage is TRBV11-3 and J usage is TRBJ2-5; D may correspond to TRBD1 or TRBD2 (6 bases each). Deletions cut 5 bases from V and 5 bases from J, with 15 bases between. Germline CDR1 and CDR2: SGHNT and YENEEA. CDR3 length equals 14 residues. The chain's CDR3 is CASSPGGSGETQYF. CDR3 bases: TGTGCCAGCAGCCCCGGGGGCTCGGGGGAGACCCAGTACTTC.

The V and J genes are TRBV19 and TRBJ2-4; tentative D call: TRBD2 (6 bases). The CDR3 is 15 residues long. Germline V lookup: CDR1 LNHDA, CDR2 SQIVND (reference sequence). The V end lost 1 base, the J end lost 4 bases, and 11 bases lay between the germline ends. The CDR3 coding sequence is TGTGCCAGTAGTATAGCGACTAGTAATAAAAACATTCAGTACTTC. This codes for CASSIATSNKNIQYF.

The chain has TRBV19 and TRBJ1-1; 12 bases align to TRBD1. CDR3 length: 16 residues. Trimming took 3 bases from V and 0 from J; bases not matched to a gene: 2. Germline V lookup: CDR1 LNHDA, CDR2 SQIVND (reference sequence). Here the CDR3 reads CASSIGTGGMNTEAFF. CDR3 coding DNA: TGTGCCAGTAGTATCGGGACAGGGGGCATGAACACTGAAGCTTTCTTT. Full variable domain (rest looked up from reference TRBV19 and TRBJ1-1): DGGITQSPKYLFRKEGQNVTLSCEQNLNHDAMYWYRQDPGQGLRLIYYSQIVNDFQKGDIAEGYSVSREKKESFPLTVTSAQKNPTAFYLCASSIGTGGMNTEAFFGQGTRLTVV.